This entry describes one TCR beta chain. Its specificity is not known. Assays covered around 10^5 TCR templates per sample. TCRdb's copy holds only in-frame clones and misses some; the assay was immunoSEQ multiplex PCR. The sample shows around 95,000 clones, more than 85% of them seen only once. The data are from a study of siplizumab effects on memory and regulatory T cells. Germline V lookup: CDR1 SGHTA, CDR2 FQGNSA. V was cut by 8 bases and J by 4 bases, with 17 bases left in between. CDR3 size: 15 residues. Findings of the study overall: In unstimulated cells, naive T cells appeared more diverse than memory T cells and seemed major alloresponse contributors. In controls, roughly 27% of mappable alloreactive CD4+ clones were Treg-derived on average, versus approximately 70% with siplizumab. Unstimulated subsets were the mapping target of only a minor fraction of alloreactive clones.

Source material: CD4+ T cells sorted from blood. V is TRBV7-2 and J is TRBJ2-2; possible D gene TRBD2, 7 bases. This receptor was identified in a human donor in good health. The CDR3 region is CASRGEQGGTGELFF. CDR3 sequence (DNA): TGTGCCAGCCGGGGGGAACAGGGAGGCACCGGGGAGCTGTTTTTT.